The sequence of this T cell receptor beta chain was determined in a study of T cells in Graves' hyperthyroidism and ophthalmopathy. V lost 3 bases and J lost 4, with 16 bases in between. Looked up from germline, CDR1 is SGHRS and CDR2 is YFSETQ. The CDR3 has 15 residues. There were TCR beta CDR3 regions amplified from RNA transcripts. During a first-round RT-PCR of the TCR CDR3, the HTBI primer set was used. TCRdb processed the multiplex PCR reads anew with MiXCR; each CDR3 protein has one entry. Among about 550,000 distinct CDR3 sequences listed, 20% to 25% were seen once. Overall study results and limits: Stable hyperthyroidism was separated from ophthalmopathy by a model based on 13 V-J features. Median prediction lead before ophthalmopathy onset was 6 to 8 months with the model. Most clonotypes expanded in thyroid above 0.001 were likewise present in blood.

Out of around 10 ml of fresh peripheral blood came the PBMCs. Comment on this clonotype: Its antigen is unknown.

The TCR originated in a man aged 18 to 30 with Graves' hyperthyroidism. Source material: blood. The V call is TRBV5-1, the J call TRBJ1-1; TRBD1 is a possible D gene (6 bases). Here the CDR3 reads CASSSSGAGGTEAFF. The CDR3 coding sequence is TGCGCCAGCAGCTCTTCAGGGGCGGGGGGCACTGAAGCTTTCTTT.